The 13 T cell receptor beta chains reported below all come from one sample, sequenced in a study of glioma-infiltrating T cells after dendritic cell vaccination. The protocol was immunoSEQ multiplex PCR, while the TCRdb copy is restricted to in-frame clones and leaves out a portion. The sample holds tens of thousands of clones, around 85% seen once. Source: blood, taken before dendritic cell vaccination. The receptors here all came from a human donor with glioblastoma.

The chain uses TRBV18 and TRBJ2-5; weak D call: TRBD2 (6 bases). CDR1 is KGHSH and CDR2 is LQKENI in the germline V gene. Deletions cut 5 bases from V and 5 bases from J, with 15 bases between. This CDR3 region has 14 residues. DNA of the CDR3: TGTGCCAGCTCAAGGGGACTTGAATCGGAGACCCAGTACTTC. Protein sequence: CASSRGLESETQYF. The variable domain in full, with the rest retrieved from reference TRBV18 and TRBJ2-5, is NAGVMQNPRHLVRRRGQEARLRCSPMKGHSHVYWYRQLPEEGLKFMVYLQKENIIDESGMPKERFSAEFPKEGPSILRIQQVVRGDSAAYFCASSRGLESETQYFGPGTRLLVL.

This chain uses TRBV6-6 with TRBJ1-1; the match to TRBD1 covers 9 bases. This CDR3 has 14 residues. Germline loops: CDR1 MNHNY, CDR2 SVGAGI (reference sequence). V shed 5 bases, J shed 5 bases, and the junction held 6 bases outside the gene matches. The CDR3 loop is CASSTGGAGTEAFF. DNA for the CDR3: TGTGCCAGCAGTACAGGGGGCGCTGGGACTGAAGCTTTCTTT.

The V gene is TRBV6-5, the J gene TRBJ1-3; D is unclear. This CDR3 has 14 amino acids. CDR1 and CDR2 (germline): MNHEY, SVGAGI. V shed 3 bases and J shed 4 bases, with 10 bases lying between them. The CDR3 DNA reads TGTGCCAGCAGTTATAGAGGATCCGGAAACACCATATATTTT. This translates into CASSYRGSGNTIYF.

The rearrangement links TRBV19 to TRBJ2-2, with TRBD1 matching 11 bases. Germline trimming cut 6 bases from V and 5 bases from J; bases unmatched to any gene: 2. The CDR3 is made up of 14 amino acids. CDR1 LNHDA and CDR2 SQIVND come from the germline V gene (reference sequence). CDR3 DNA: TGTGCCAGTAGGGACAGGGGGCTGACCGGGGAGCTGTTTTTT. It specifies CASRDRGLTGELFF.

This chain joins TRBV10-2 and TRBJ1-1; D is possibly TRBD1 (5 bases). This CDR3 region has 13 residues. Between the trimmed V and J ends, which lost 5 bases and 1 base, there was a span of 8 bases. Per the germline V gene, CDR1 is WSHSY and CDR2 is SAAADI. The DNA of the CDR3 is TGCGCCAGCAGTAAACAGGAGAACACTGAAGCTTTCTTT. It specifies CASSKQENTEAFF.

V gene TRBV2 combines with J gene TRBJ1-4; D is perhaps TRBD1 (6 bases). The V end was cut by 6 bases, the J end by 3 bases, with 14 bases between. Germline CDR1 and CDR2: SNHLY and FYNNEI. CDR3 size: 15 residues. CDR3 protein: CASRNYRVANEKLFF. DNA of the CDR3: TGTGCCAGCAGGAACTACAGGGTAGCTAATGAAAAACTGTTTTTT.

The J gene is TRBJ1-1, the V gene TRBV25-1, with D possibly matching TRBD1 (5 bases). Germline-derived CDR1 and CDR2 are MGHDK and SYGVNS. The CDR3 runs to 13 residues. Trimming left V 7 bases short and J 0 bases short, with 9 bases between. This CDR3 is CASKEGVNTEAFF. CDR3 in DNA: TGTGCCAGCAAAGAAGGGGTGAACACTGAAGCTTTCTTT.

V and J are TRBV5-1 and TRBJ2-3, with D tentatively TRBD2 (5 bases). CDR3 length: 16 residues. V was pared by 1 base and J by 0 bases, with 12 bases between. Germline values: CDR1 SGHRS, CDR2 YFSETQ. The CDR3 protein is CASSLQGRISTDTQYF. In nucleotides, the CDR3 is TGCGCCAGCAGCTTGCAAGGGAGAATTAGCACAGATACGCAGTATTTT. Looking up the rest from reference TRBV5-1 and TRBJ2-3 gives the full variable domain: KAGVTQTPRYLIKTRGQQVTLSCSPISGHRSVSWYQQTPGQGLQFLFEYFSETQRNKGNFPGRFSGRQFSNSRSEMNVSTLELGDSALYLCASSLQGRISTDTQYFGPGTRLTVL.

The chain has TRBV15 and TRBJ2-7; 11 bases agree with TRBD1. Losses at the gene ends were 3 bases for V and 6 bases for J; bases not matched to a gene: 7. Germline assignment: CDR1 LNHNV and CDR2 YYDKDF (reference sequence). This CDR3 contains 15 residues. This CDR3 is CATSSVTGTGGEQYF. CDR3 nucleotide sequence: TGTGCCACCAGCAGTGTAACCGGGACAGGGGGCGAGCAGTACTTC.

This chain uses TRBV5-1 with TRBJ2-1; D is perhaps TRBD2 (6 bases). From germline, CDR1 is SGHRS and CDR2 YFSETQ. Deletions cut 7 bases from V and 2 bases from J, with 16 bases between. This CDR3 has 15 residues. CDR3: CASQNREQPYNEQFF. The DNA for the CDR3 is TGCGCCAGCCAAAACCGGGAGCAGCCCTACAATGAGCAGTTCTTC.

The gene calls are TRBV5-1 and TRBJ2-3; no reliable D call. This CDR3 spans 12 amino acids. Germline CDR1 is SGHRS and CDR2 is YFSETQ. Trimming left V 4 bases short and J 6 bases short, with 9 bases between. In DNA form, the CDR3 reads TGCGCCAGCAGCCCCCCCTCCGATACGCAGTATTTT. This encodes CASSPPSDTQYF.

J is TRBJ2-1 and V is TRBV9; a weak D match, TRBD1 (6 bases). CDR3 length: 15 residues. V was clipped by 5 bases and J by 8 bases, with 20 bases between them. Germline V gene lookup returns CDR1 SGDLS and CDR2 YYNGEE. CDR3 nucleotides: TGTGCCAGCAGGGCCACAGGGCTCCTCTCCGATGAGCAGTTCTTC. Translated: CASRATGLLSDEQFF.

This sequence joins TRBV5-4 and TRBJ1-1, with 8 bases aligning to TRBD1. CDR1 and CDR2 (germline): SGHNT, YYREEE (reference sequence). V trimming: 4 bases; J trimming: 10 bases; junction bases outside the gene matches: 9. This CDR3 is 13 amino acids long. CDR3 amino acids: CASSGGTGIGAFF. CDR3 DNA: TGTGCCAGCAGCGGCGGGACAGGTATTGGAGCTTTCTTT. Combining the CDR3 with reference TRBV5-4 and TRBJ1-1 gives the whole variable domain ETGVTQSPTHLIKTRGQQVTLRCSSQSGHNTVSWYQQALGQGPQFIFQYYREEENGRGNFPPRFSGLQFPNYSSELNVNALELDDSALYLCASSGGTGIGAFFGQGTRLTVV.